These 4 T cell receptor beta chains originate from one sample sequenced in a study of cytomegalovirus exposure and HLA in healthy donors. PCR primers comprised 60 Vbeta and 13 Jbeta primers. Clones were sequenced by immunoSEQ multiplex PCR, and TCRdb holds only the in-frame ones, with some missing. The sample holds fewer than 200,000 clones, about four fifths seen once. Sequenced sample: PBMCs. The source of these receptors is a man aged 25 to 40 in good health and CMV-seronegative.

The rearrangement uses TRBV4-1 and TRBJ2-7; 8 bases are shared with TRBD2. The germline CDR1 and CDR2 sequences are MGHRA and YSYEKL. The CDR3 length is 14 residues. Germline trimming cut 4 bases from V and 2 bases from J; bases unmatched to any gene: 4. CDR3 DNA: TGCGCCAGCAGCCCGGGAGGGACCGCCTACGAGCAGTACTTC. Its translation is CASSPGGTAYEQYF.

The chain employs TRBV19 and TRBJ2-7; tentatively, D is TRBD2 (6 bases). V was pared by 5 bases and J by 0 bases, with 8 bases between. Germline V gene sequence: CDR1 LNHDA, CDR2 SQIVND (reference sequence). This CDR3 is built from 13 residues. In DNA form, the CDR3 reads TGTGCCAGTAGTTTCGGGGGCTCCTACGAGCAGTACTTC. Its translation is CASSFGGSYEQYF.

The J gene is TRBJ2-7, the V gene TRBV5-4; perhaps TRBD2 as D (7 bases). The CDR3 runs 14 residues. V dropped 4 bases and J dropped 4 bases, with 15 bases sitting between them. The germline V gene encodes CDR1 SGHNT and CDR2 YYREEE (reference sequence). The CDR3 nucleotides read TGTGCCAGCAGCCGAGGGGGGGGCGCTTACGAGCAGTACTTC. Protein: CASSRGGGAYEQYF.

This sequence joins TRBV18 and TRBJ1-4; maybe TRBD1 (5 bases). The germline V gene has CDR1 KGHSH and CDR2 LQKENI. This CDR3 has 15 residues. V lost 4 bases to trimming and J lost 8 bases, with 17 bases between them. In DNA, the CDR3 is TGTGCCAGCTCACTACCCTCGCAGGGTGGAGAAAAACTGTTTTTT. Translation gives CASSLPSQGGEKLFF.